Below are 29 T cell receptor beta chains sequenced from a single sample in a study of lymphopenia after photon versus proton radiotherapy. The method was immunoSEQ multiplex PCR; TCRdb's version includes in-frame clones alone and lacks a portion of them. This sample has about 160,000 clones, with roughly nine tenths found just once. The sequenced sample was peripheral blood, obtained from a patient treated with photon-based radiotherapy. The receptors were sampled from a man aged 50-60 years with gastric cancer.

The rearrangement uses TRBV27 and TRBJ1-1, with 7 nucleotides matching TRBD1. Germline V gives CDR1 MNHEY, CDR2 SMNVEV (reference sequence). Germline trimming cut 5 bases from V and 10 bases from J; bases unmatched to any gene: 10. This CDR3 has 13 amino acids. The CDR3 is CASSPTDRSRAFF. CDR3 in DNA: TGTGCCAGCAGTCCGACGGACAGGAGTAGAGCTTTCTTT.

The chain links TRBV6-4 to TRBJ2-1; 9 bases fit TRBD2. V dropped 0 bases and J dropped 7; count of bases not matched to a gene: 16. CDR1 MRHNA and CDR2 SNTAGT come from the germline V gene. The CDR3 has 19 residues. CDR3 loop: CASSDSLGREGQVGNEQFF. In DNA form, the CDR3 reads TGTGCCAGCAGTGACTCATTGGGGCGGGAGGGCCAAGTGGGAAATGAGCAGTTCTTC.

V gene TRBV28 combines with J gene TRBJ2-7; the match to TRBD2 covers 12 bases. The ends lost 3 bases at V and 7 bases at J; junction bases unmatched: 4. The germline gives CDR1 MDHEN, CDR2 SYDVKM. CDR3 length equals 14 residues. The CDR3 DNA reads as TGTGCCAGCAGTTTGGGCCTAGCGGGAGGGGAGCAGTACTTC. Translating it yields CASSLGLAGGEQYF.

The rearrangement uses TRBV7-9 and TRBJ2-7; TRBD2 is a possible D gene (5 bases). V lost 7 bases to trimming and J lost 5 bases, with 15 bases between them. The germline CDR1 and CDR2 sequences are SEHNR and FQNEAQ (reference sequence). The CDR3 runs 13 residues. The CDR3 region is CASKLSGGNEQYF. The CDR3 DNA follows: TGTGCCAGCAAGCTTAGTGGAGGCAACGAGCAGTACTTC. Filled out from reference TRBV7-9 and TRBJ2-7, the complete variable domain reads DTGVSQNPRHKITKRGQNVTFRCDPISEHNRLYWYRQTLGQGPEFLTYFQNEAQLEKSRLLSDRFSAERPKGSFSTLEIQRTEQGDSAMYLCASKLSGGNEQYFGPGTRLTVT.

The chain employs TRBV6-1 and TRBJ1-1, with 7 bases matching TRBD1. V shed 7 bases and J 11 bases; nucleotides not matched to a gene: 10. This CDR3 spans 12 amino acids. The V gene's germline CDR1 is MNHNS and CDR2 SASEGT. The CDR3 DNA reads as TGTGCCAGCATGTGGGTGACAGGGTCGGCTTTCTTT. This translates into CASMWVTGSAFF.

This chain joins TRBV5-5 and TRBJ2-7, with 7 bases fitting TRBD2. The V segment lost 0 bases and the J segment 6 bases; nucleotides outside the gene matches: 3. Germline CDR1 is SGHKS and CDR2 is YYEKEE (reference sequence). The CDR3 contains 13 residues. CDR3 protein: CASSLAGEGEQYF. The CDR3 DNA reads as TGTGCCAGCAGCTTGGCGGGGGAGGGCGAGCAGTACTTC.

The CDR3 loop is CASSPPSGRDTQYF. Here the CDR3 DNA reads TGTGCCAGCAGCCCCCCTAGCGGGAGGGATACGCAGTATTTT. The J gene is TRBJ2-3, the V gene TRBV7-2; TRBD2 matches at 11 bases. V dropped 5 bases and J dropped 6; count of bases not matched to a gene: 4. The germline V gene has CDR1 SGHTA and CDR2 FQGNSA. This CDR3 contains 14 residues.

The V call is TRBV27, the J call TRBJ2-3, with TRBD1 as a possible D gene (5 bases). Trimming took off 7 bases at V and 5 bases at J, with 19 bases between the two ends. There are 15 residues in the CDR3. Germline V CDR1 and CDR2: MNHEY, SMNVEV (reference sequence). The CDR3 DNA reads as TGTGCCAGCATGCCTGTACAGGTGATTGGAGATACGCAGTATTTT. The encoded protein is CASMPVQVIGDTQYF.

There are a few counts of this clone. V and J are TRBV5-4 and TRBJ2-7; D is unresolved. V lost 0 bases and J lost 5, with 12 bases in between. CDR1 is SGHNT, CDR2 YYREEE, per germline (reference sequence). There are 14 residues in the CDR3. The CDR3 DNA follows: TGTGCCAGCAGCTTGGCCATGGACCCGGACGAGCAGTACTTC. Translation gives CASSLAMDPDEQYF.

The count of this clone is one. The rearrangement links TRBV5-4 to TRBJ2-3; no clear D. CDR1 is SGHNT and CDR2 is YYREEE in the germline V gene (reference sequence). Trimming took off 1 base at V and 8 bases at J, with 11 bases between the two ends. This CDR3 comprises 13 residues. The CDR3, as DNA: TGTGCCAGCAGCTTGTGGGGTTTTGGTACGCAGTATTTT. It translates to CASSLWGFGTQYF.

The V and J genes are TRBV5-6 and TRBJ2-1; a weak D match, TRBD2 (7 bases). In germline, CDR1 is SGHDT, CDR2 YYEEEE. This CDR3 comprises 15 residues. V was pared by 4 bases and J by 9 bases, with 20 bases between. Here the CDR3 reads CASSPGGRPPAEQFF. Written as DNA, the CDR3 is TGTGCCAGCAGCCCGGGGGGCCGGCCTCCGGCTGAGCAGTTCTTC.

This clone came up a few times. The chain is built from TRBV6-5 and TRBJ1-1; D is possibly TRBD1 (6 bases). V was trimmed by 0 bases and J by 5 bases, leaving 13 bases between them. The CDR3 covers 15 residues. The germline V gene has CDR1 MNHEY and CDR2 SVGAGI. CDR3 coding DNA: TGTGCCAGCAGTTACTCAAAGGGGGGAGGGACTGAAGCTTTCTTT. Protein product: CASSYSKGGGTEAFF.

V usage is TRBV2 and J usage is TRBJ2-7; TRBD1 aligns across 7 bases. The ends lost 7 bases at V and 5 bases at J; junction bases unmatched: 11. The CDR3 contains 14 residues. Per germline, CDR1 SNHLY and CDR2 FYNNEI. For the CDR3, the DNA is TGTGCCAGCAATGTTCTGGGACAGTTCGACGAGCAGTACTTC. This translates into CASNVLGQFDEQYF.

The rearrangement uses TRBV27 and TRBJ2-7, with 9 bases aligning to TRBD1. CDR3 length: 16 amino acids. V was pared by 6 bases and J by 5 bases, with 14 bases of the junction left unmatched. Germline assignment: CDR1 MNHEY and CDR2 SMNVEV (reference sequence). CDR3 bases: TGTGCCAGCAGCTCCGCTAAACAGGGGGCTTTACACGAGCAGTACTTC. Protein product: CASSSAKQGALHEQYF.

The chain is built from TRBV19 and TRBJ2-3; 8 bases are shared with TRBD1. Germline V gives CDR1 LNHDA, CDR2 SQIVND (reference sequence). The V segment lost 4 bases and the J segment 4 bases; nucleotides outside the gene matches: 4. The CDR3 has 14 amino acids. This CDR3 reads CASSTRTGPDTQYF. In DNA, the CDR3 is TGTGCCAGTAGTACGCGGACAGGGCCAGATACGCAGTATTTT.

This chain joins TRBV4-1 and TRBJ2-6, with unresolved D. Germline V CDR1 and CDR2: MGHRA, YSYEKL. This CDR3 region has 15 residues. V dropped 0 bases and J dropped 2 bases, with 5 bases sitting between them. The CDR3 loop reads CASSQETTGANVLTF. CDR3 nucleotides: TGCGCCAGCAGCCAAGAAACTACTGGGGCCAACGTCCTGACTTTC.

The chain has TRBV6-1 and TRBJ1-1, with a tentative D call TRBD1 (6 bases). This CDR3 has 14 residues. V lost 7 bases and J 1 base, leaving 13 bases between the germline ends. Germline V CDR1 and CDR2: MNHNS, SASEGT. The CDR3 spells CASKMYRENTEAFF. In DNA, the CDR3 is TGTGCCAGCAAGATGTACAGGGAGAACACTGAAGCTTTCTTT.

CDR3 sequence: CASNQFSGRADEQYF. CDR3 nucleotides: TGTGCCAGCAACCAATTTAGCGGGAGGGCCGACGAGCAGTACTTC. The rearrangement uses TRBV5-6 and TRBJ2-7, with 11 nucleotides matching TRBD2. Germline V gene sequence: CDR1 SGHDT, CDR2 YYEEEE. The length of the CDR3 is 15 residues. J lost 5 bases, V lost 6 bases, and 10 bases had no gene match.

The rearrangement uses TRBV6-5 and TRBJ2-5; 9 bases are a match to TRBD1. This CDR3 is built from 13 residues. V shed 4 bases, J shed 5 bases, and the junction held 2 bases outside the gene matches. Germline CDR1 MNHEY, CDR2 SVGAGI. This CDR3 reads CASSWDRVETQYF. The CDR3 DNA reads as TGTGCCAGCAGTTGGGACAGGGTGGAGACCCAGTACTTC.

The CDR3 DNA sequence: TGTGCCAGCAGCTCGACAGTTAGCGGGCCTCACAATGAGCAGTTCTTC. Its protein is CASSSTVSGPHNEQFF. The chain employs TRBV11-2 and TRBJ2-1; TRBD2 matches at 7 bases. Germline CDR1 reads SGHAT; CDR2 reads FQNNGV. After removal of 4 bases from V and 5 bases from J, the junction contained 11 bases not matched to a gene. The CDR3 is 16 residues long.

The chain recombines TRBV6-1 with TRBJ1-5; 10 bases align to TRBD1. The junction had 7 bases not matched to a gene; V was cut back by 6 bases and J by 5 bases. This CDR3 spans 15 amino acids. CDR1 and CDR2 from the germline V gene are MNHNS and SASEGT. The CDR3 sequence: CASSSRDRGYQPQHF. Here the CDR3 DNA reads TGTGCCAGCAGCTCGAGGGACAGGGGATATCAGCCCCAGCATTTT.

The CDR3 sequence: CASSSLEGGRGYGYTF. In nucleotides, the CDR3 is TGTGCCAGCAGCTCCCTGGAGGGAGGTCGAGGCTATGGCTACACCTTC. The rearrangement uses TRBV7-9 and TRBJ1-2, with D unclear. Germline values: CDR1 SEHNR, CDR2 FQNEAQ (reference sequence). V lost 4 bases to trimming and J lost 4 bases, with 19 bases between them. This CDR3 spans 16 amino acids.

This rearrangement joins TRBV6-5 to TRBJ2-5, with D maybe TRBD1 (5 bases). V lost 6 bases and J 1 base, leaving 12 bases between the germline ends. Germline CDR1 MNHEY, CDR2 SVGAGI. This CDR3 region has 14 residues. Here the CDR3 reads CASRHLDSQETQYF. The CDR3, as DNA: TGTGCCAGCAGACACCTCGACAGCCAAGAGACCCAGTACTTC.

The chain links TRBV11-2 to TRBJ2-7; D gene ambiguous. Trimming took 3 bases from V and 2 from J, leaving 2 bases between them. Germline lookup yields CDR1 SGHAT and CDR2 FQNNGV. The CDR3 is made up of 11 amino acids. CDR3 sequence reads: CASSFTYEQYF. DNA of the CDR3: TGTGCCAGCAGCTTCACCTACGAGCAGTACTTC.

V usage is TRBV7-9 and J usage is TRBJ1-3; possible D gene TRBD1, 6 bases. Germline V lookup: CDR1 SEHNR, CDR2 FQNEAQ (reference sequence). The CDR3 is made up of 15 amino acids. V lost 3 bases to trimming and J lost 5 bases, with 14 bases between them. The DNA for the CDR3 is TGTGCCAGCAGCTTCCGGGACAAGGGAAGAAACACCATATATTTT. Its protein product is CASSFRDKGRNTIYF.

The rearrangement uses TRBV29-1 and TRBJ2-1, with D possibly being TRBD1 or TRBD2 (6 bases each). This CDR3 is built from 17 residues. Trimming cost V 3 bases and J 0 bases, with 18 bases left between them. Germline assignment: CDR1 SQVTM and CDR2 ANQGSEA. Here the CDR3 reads CSVEGAGRLVSYNEQFF. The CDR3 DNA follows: TGCAGCGTTGAGGGGGCGGGGCGGTTGGTCTCCTACAATGAGCAGTTCTTC.

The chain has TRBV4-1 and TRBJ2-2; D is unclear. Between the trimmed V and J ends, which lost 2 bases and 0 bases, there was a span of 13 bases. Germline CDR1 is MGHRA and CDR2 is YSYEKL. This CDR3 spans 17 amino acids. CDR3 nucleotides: TGCGCCAGCAGCCAACAAGCGCGACCCGCGAACACCGGGGAGCTGTTTTTT. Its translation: CASSQQARPANTGELFF.

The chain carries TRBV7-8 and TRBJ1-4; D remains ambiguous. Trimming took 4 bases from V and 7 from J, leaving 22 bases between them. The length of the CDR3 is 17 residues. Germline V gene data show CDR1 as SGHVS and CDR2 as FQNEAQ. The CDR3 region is CASSSGAGGVFFEKLFF. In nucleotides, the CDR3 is TGTGCCAGCAGCTCCGGTGCCGGTGGGGTATTTTTTGAAAAACTGTTTTTT.

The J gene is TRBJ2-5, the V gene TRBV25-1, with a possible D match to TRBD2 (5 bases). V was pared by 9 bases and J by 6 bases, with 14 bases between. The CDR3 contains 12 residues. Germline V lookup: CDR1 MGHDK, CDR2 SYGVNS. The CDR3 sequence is CASSGYGKTQYF. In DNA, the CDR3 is TGTGCCAGTTCGGGGTACGGAAAGACCCAGTACTTC.